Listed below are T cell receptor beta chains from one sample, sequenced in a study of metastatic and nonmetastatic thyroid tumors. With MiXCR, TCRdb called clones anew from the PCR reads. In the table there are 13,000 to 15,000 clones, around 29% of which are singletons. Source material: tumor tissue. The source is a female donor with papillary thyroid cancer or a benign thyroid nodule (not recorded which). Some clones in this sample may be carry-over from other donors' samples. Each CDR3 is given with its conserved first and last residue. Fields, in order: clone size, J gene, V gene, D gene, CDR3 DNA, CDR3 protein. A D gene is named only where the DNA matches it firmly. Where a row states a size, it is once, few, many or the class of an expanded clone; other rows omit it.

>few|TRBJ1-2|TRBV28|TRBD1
TGTGCCAGCACCATCCCGGGACAGGGAAACGGCTACACCTTC
CASTIPGQGNGYTF
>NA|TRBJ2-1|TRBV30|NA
TGTGCCTGGAGCCGACACCTCAATGAGCAGTTCTTC
CAWSRHLNEQFF
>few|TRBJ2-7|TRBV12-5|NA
TGTGCTAGTGGTTTGTGCCCGGGACAAGGTTACGAGCAGTACTTC
CASGLCPGQGYEQYF
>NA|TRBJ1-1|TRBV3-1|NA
TGTGCCAGCAGCCTCCAGGCGGCTCTGAACACTGAAGCTTTCTTT
CASSLQAALNTEAFF
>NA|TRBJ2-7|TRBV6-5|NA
TGTGCCAGCAGTAACCTAAAACCGGGACATCGGGAGCAGTACTTC
CASSNLKPGHREQYF
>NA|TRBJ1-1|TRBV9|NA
TGTGCCAGCCGCCGACTGGAGAACACTGAAGCTTTCTTT
CASRRLENTEAFF
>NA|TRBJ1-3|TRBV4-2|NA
TGTGCCAGCAGCCAAGTCCCCGGTCCGGCTATTGTAGGAAACACCATATATTTT
CASSQVPGPAIVGNTIYF
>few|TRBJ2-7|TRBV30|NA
TGTGCCTGGAGGGCAGACACCTACGAGCAGTACTTC
CAWRADTYEQYF
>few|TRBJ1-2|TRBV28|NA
TGTGCCAGCAGTTTGGCAGGTACGAACGTTTATGGCTACACCTTC
CASSLAGTNVYGYTF
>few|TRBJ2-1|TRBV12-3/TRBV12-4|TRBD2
TGTGCCAGCACCTTAGGAACTAGCGGGAGGGGTGAGCAGTTCTTC
CASTLGTSGRGEQFF
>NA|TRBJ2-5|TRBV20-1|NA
TGCAGTGCTAGAGATGGGCAGGACATACAAGAGACCCAGTACTTC
CSARDGQDIQETQYF
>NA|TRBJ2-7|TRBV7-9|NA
TGTGCCAGCAGCCCCACCTCCTACGAGCAGTACTTC
CASSPTSYEQYF
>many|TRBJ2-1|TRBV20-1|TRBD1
TGCAGTGCCCCCCCAGGACAGGACCATCTCTACAATGAGCAGTTCTTC
CSAPPGQDHLYNEQFF
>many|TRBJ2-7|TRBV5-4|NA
TGTGCCAGCAGCTTGGACTACCTTCTCAACGAGCAGTACTTC
CASSLDYLLNEQYF
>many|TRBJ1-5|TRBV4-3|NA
TGCGCCAGCAGCCAAAACACAGGGAGCAATCAGCCCCAGCATTTT
CASSQNTGSNQPQHF
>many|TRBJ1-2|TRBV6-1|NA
TGTGCCAGCATACAGGGTGACTATGGCTACACCTTC
CASIQGDYGYTF
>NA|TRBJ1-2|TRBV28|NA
TGTGCCAGCAGTTTCCAAGATTACTCTGGCTACACCTTC
CASSFQDYSGYTF
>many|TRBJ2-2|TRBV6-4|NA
TGTGCCAGCAGCGGACAGTGGAACACCGGGGAGCTGTTTTTT
CASSGQWNTGELFF
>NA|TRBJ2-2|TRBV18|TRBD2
TGTGCCAGCTCACCTCTTGTCGCTAGCGGGATGAACACCGGGGAGCTGTTTTTT
CASSPLVASGMNTGELFF
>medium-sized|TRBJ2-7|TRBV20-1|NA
TGCAGTGCCCTCAGCGGCCCCGGGAGATACGAGCAGTACTTC
CSALSGPGRYEQYF
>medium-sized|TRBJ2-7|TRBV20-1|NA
TGCAGTGCTAGCCTAGTCGAGGCCTACGAGCAGTACTTC
CSASLVEAYEQYF
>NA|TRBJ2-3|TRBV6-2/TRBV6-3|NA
TGTGCCAGCCCCCCGACAGATACGCAGTATTTT
CASPPTDTQYF
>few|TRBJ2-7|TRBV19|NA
TGTGCCAGTAGCACACAGGGATACGAGCAGTACTTC
CASSTQGYEQYF
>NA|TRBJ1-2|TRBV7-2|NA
TGTGCCAGCAGCACTCGGCCCAATGGCTACACCTTC
CASSTRPNGYTF
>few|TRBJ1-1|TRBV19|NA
TGTGCCAGTAGTATAGATGGTGGCACTGAAGCTTTCTTT
CASSIDGGTEAFF
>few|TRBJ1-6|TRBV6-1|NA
TGTGCCAGCAGTCTTGGGCTATCACCCCTCCACTTT
CASSLGLSPLHF
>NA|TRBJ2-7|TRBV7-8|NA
TGTGCCAGCAGCCCGCGAGGCAGATCTGCCGAGCAGTACTTC
CASSPRGRSAEQYF
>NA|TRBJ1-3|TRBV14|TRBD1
TGTGCCAGCAGCTTCAGGGGGAGTTCTGGAAACACCATATATTTT
CASSFRGSSGNTIYF
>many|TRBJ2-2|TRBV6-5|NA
TGTGCCAGCAGTTACTCCCCAGATAACACCGGGGAGCTGTTTTTT
CASSYSPDNTGELFF
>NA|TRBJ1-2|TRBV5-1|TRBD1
TGCGCCATCAGGGACAGCGGGGCAGGCTATGGCTACACCTTC
CAIRDSGAGYGYTF
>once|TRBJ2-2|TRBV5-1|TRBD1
TGCGCCAGCAAGGGGCAGGGGGCCACCGGGGAGCTGTTTTTT
CASKGQGATGELFF
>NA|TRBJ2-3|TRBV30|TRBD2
TGTGCCTGGAGAACGTGGGGGGGAACAGATACGCAGTATTTT
CAWRTWGGTDTQYF
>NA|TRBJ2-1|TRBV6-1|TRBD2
TGTGCCAGCAGCTCCGGACAAGCGGGAGAGGCTGAGCAGTTCTTC
CASSSGQAGEAEQFF
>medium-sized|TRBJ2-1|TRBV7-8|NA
TGTGCCAGCACCTTTTCGACCAATGAGCAGTTCTTC
CASTFSTNEQFF
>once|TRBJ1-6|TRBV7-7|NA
TGTGCTAGCAGCTCCCGACCGAGCTTCTATAATTCACCCCTCCACTTT
CASSSRPSFYNSPLHF
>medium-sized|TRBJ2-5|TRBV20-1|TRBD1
TGCAGTCGAGGGACAGGGGGCCGTGAGACCCAGTACTTC
CSRGTGGRETQYF
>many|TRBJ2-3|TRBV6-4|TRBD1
TGTGCCAGCAGGACGGGACAGGGGGCCGATACGCAGTATTTT
CASRTGQGADTQYF
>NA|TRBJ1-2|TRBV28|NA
TGTGCCAGCAGTTCGAACGGAGGTTATGGCTATGGCTACACCTTC
CASSSNGGYGYGYTF
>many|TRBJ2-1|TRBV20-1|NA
TGCAGTGCTAGAGATGGGGGGACCGTATCCGAGCAGTTCTTC
CSARDGGTVSEQFF
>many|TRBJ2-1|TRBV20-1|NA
TGCAGTGCTAGGGACCGGGTCAACTACAATGAGCAGTTCTTC
CSARDRVNYNEQFF
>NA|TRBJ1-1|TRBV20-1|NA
TGCAGTGCTAGAGCCCTGGCAGGGAGGGGACCCATGAAAACTGAAGCTTTCTTT
CSARALAGRGPMKTEAFF
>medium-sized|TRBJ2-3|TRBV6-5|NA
TGTGCCAGCAGTTACCAGACAGGGACTAGCACAGATACGCAGTATTTT
CASSYQTGTSTDTQYF
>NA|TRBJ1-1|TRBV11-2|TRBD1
TGTGCCAGCAATGGGCAGGGGGCCGCTGAAGCTTTCTTT
CASNGQGAAEAFF
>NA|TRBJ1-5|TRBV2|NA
TGTGCCAGCAGCCCAGCGCCGGGCAATCAGCCCCAGCATTTT
CASSPAPGNQPQHF
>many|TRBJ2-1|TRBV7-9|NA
TGTGCCAGCAGCTTGGGGGGAGCGAGCAATGAGCAGTTCTTC
CASSLGGASNEQFF
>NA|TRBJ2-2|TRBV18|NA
TGTGCCAGCTCACCACGGGCGAACACCGGGGAGCTGTTTTTT
CASSPRANTGELFF
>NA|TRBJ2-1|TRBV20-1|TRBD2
TGCAGTGCTAGAACTCGACTAGCGGGAGCAAGAGAGCAGTTCTTC
CSARTRLAGAREQFF